The present entry profiles one T cell receptor (beta chain) with its context. Its antigen is not known. This record belongs to a study of CD8+ T cells in alopecia areata. The CDR3 extends over 14 amino acids. Trimming stripped 4 bases from V and 2 bases from J, with 13 bases between. Germline CDR1 SGDLS, CDR2 YYNGEE. Points from the study as a whole: Clonality was higher in lesional than normal scalp, especially in alopecia totalis/universalis. The link between baseline CD8+ expansion and response remains uncertain with one nonresponder.

In each case, RNA was isolated and then reverse transcribed into cDNA as the sequencing template. Here immunoSEQ multiplex PCR was the method, and the copy in TCRdb shows in-frame clones only, minus some. The sample records about 13,000 clones, about 65% being singletons. Treatment given: oral pan-JAK inhibitor, 5-10 mg twice daily. Sampling of alopecia areata patients yielded lesional scalp punch biopsies as well as peripheral blood. The sequence was obtained from a human donor with alopecia areata. The material was skin, obtained at week 4, from a patient treated with tofacitinib. The J gene is TRBJ2-7, the V gene TRBV9, with D perhaps matching TRBD1 or TRBD2 (5 bases each). DNA for the CDR3: TGTGCCAGCAGCTACGGGACCAGGACCTACGAGCAGTACTTC. Its translation: CASSYGTRTYEQYF.